The sequence of this T cell receptor beta chain was determined in a study of blood T cell repertoires in COVID-19. Study-level background: Nucleic acid was either cDNA or gDNA, and it came from T cells, B-cell-depleted T cells, or PBMCs.

The table lists this clone with a count of one. The repertoire was sequenced with immunoSEQ multiplex PCR; TCRdb's copy has only in-frame clones and lacks some. The sample holds 140,000 or so clones, about 84% seen once. Sequences were obtained from PBMCs or T cells enriched from blood (not recorded which). The TCR sequence derives from a woman under 30 who had been exposed to COVID-19.

The CDR3 DNA reads as TGTGCCATCATGGACGGGGACTCCTACGAGCAGTACTTC. Protein product: CAIMDGDSYEQYF. The gene calls are TRBV10-3 and TRBJ2-7, with a possible D match to TRBD2 (5 bases). From germline, CDR1 is ENHRY and CDR2 SYGVKD. The CDR3 totals 13 residues. V lost 7 bases, J lost 0 bases, and 10 bases lay in between.